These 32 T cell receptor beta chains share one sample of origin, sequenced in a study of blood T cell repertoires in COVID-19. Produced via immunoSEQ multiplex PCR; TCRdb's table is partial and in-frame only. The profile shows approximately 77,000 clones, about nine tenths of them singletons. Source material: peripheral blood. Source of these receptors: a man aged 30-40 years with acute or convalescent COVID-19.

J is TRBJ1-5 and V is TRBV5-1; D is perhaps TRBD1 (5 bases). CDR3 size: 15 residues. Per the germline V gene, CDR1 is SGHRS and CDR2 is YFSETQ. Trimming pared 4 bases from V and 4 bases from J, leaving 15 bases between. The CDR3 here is CASSPSGVRNQPQHF. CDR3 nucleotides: TGCGCCAGCAGCCCGTCGGGGGTACGGAATCAGCCCCAGCATTTT.

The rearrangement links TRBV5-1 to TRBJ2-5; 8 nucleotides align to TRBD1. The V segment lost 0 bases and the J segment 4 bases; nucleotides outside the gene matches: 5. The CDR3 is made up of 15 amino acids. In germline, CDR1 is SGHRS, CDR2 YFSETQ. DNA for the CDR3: TGCGCCAGCAGCTTGGCTCGGCAGGGGGCAGAGACCCAGTACTTC. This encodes CASSLARQGAETQYF.

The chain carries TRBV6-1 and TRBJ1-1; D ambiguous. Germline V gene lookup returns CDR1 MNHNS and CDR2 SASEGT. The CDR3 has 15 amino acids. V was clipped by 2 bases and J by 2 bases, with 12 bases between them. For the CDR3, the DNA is TGTGCCAGCAGTGAAAATCGTCTCCTAAACACTGAAGCTTTCTTT. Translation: CASSENRLLNTEAFF.

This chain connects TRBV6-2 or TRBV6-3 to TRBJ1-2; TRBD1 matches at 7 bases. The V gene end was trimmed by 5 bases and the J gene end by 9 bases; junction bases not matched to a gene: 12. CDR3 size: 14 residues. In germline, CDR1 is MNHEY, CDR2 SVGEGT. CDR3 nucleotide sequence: TGTGCCAGCAGTCCCACAGGGGCTGCGGGGCGCTACACCTTC. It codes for CASSPTGAAGRYTF.

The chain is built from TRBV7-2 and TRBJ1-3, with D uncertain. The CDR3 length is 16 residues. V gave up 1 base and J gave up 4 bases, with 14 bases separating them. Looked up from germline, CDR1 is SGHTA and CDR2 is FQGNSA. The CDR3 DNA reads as TGTGCCAGCAGCTTAGTCCCGGAGATTGGAGGAAACACCATATATTTT. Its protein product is CASSLVPEIGGNTIYF. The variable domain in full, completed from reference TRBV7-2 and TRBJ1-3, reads GAGVSQSPSNKVTEKGKDVELRCDPISGHTALYWYRQSLGQGLEFLIYFQGNSAPDKSGLPSDRFSAERTGGSVSTLTIQRTQQEDSAVYLCASSLVPEIGGNTIYFGEGSWLTVV.

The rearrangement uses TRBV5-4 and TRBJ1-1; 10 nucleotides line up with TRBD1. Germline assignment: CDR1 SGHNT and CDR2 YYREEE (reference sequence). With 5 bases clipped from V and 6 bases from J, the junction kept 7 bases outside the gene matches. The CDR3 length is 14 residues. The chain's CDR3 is CASSRDRGLSEAFF. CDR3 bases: TGTGCCAGCAGTCGAGACAGGGGGCTCTCTGAAGCTTTCTTT.

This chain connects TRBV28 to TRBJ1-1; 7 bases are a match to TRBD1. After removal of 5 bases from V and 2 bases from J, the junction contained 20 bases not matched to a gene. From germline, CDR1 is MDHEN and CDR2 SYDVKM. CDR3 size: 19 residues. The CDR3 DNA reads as TGTGCCAGCAGTAGGGACAGCCCGTTTAACCTGGGGGACAACACTGAAGCTTTCTTT. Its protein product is CASSRDSPFNLGDNTEAFF.

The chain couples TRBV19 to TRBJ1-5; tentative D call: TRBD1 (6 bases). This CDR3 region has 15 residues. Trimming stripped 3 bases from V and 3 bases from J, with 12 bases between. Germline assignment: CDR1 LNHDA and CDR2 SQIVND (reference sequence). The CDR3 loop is CASSIQGFYNQPQHF. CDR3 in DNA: TGTGCCAGTAGTATTCAGGGGTTCTACAATCAGCCCCAGCATTTT.

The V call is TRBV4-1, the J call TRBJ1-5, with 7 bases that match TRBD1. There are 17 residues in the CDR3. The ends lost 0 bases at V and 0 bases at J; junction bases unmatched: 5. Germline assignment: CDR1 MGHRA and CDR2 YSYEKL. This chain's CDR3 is CASSQDRGTVSNQPQHF. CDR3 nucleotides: TGCGCCAGCAGCCAAGACCGAGGGACAGTTAGCAATCAGCCCCAGCATTTT.

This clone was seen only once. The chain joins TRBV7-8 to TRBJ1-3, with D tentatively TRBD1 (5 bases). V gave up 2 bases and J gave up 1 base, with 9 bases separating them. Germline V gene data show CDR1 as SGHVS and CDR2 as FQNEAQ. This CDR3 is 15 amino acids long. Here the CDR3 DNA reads TGTGCCAGCAGCTTAAGGTCAGGGTCTGGAAACACCATATATTTT. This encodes CASSLRSGSGNTIYF.

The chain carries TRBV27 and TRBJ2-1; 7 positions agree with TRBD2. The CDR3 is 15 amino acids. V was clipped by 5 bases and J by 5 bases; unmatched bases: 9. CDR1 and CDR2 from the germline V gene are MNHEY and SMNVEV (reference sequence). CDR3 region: CASSPRGGVNNEQFF. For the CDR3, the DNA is TGTGCCAGCAGTCCCCGGGGAGGGGTGAACAATGAGCAGTTCTTC.

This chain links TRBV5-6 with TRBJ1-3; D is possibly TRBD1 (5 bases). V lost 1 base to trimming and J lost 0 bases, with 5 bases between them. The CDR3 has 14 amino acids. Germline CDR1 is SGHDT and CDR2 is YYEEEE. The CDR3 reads CASSLTGSGNTIYF. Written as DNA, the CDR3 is TGTGCCAGCAGCTTGACAGGCTCTGGAAACACCATATATTTT.

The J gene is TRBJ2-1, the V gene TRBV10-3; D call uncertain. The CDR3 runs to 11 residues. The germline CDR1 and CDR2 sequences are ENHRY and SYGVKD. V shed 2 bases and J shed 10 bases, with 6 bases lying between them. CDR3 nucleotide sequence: TGTGCCATCAGTGAGGCGGAAGAGCAGTTCTTC. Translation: CAISEAEEQFF.

The CDR3, as DNA: TGTGCCAGCACGCCGGGACAGATAGGGGATAGCAATCAGCCCCAGCATTTT. Amino acid sequence: CASTPGQIGDSNQPQHF. This rearrangement joins TRBV5-8 to TRBJ1-5; TRBD1 matches at 7 bases. Germline V lookup: CDR1 SGHTS, CDR2 YDEGEE. J gave up 0 bases and V 6 bases, and 12 bases lay outside the gene matches. This CDR3 is built from 17 residues.

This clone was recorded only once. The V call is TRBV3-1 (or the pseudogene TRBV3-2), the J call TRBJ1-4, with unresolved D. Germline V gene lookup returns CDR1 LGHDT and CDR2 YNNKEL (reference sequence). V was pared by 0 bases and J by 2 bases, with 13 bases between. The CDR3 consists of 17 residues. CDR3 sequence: CASSQDPSPATNEKLFF. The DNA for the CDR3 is TGTGCCAGCAGCCAAGATCCCTCCCCCGCGACTAATGAAAAACTGTTTTTT.

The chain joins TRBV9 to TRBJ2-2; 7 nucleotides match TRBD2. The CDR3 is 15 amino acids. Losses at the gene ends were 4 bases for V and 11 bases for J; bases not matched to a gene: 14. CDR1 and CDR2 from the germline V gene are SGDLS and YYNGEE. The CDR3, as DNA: TGTGCCAGCAGCCCCCTAGCGGACCCGGATGGAGAGCTGTTTTTT. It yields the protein CASSPLADPDGELFF.

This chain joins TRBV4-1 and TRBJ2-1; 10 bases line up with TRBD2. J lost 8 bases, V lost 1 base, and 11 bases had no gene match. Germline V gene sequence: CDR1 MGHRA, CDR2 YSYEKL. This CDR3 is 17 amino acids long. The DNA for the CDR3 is TGCGCCAGCAGCCAAGGCCCCTCAGCGGGGGGGGGAGATGAGCAGTTCTTC. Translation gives CASSQGPSAGGGDEQFF.

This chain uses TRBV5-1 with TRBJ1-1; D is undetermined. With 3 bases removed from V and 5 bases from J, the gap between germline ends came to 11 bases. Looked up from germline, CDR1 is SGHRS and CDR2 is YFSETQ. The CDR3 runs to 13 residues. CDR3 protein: CASSSESWTEAFF. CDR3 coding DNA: TGCGCCAGCAGCTCGGAGAGTTGGACTGAAGCTTTCTTT.

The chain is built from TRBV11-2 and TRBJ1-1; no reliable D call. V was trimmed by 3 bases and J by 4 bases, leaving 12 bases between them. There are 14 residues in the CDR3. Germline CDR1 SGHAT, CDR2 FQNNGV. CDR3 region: CASSFAVVSTEAFF. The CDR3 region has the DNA TGTGCCAGCAGCTTTGCGGTGGTGAGCACTGAAGCTTTCTTT.

The CDR3: CASSFTLSSGANVLTF. The CDR3, as DNA: TGTGCCAGCAGCTTCACCTTGAGCTCTGGGGCCAACGTCCTGACTTTC. This chain uses TRBV5-4 with TRBJ2-6; unclear D gene. The germline V gene has CDR1 SGHNT and CDR2 YYREEE (reference sequence). The V and J ends lost 2 bases and 0 bases respectively, with 9 bases between them. The CDR3 is made up of 16 amino acids.

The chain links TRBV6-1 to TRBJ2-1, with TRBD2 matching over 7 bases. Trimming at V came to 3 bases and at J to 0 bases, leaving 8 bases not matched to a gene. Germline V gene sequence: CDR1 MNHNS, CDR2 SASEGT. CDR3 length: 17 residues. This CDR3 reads CASSDRWGGSSYNEQFF. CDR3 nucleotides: TGTGCCAGCAGTGACCGATGGGGGGGGAGCTCCTACAATGAGCAGTTCTTC.

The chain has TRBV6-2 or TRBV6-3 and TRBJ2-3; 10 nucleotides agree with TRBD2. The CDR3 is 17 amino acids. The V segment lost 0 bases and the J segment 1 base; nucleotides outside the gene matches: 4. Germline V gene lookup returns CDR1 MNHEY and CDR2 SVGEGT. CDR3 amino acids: CASSYSRLAGGTDTQYF. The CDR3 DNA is TGTGCCAGCAGTTACTCGAGGCTAGCGGGGGGCACAGATACGCAGTATTTT.

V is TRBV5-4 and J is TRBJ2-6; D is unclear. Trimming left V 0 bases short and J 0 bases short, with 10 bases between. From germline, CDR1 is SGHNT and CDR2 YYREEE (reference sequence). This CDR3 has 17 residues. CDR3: CASSLAEAYSGANVLTF. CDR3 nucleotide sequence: TGTGCCAGCAGCTTGGCCGAAGCTTACTCTGGGGCCAACGTCCTGACTTTC.

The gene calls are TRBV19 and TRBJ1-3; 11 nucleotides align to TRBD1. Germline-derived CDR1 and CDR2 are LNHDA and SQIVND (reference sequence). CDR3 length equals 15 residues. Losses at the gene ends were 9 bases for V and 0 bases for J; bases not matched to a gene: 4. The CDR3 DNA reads TGTGCCAGCCGGACAGGGGGCAGCTCTGGAAACACCATATATTTT. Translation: CASRTGGSSGNTIYF.

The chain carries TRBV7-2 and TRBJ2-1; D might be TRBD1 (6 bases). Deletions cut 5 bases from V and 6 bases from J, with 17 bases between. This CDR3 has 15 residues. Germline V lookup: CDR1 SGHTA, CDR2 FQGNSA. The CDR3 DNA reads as TGTGCCAGCAGCCCATATGACAGGTTGGCCAATGAGCAGTTCTTC. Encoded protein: CASSPYDRLANEQFF.

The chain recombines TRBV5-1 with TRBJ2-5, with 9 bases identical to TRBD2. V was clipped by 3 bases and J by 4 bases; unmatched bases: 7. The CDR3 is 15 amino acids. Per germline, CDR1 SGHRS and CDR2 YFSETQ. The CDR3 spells CASSSYLRGGETQYF. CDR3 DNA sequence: TGCGCCAGCAGCTCCTACTTGCGGGGGGGAGAGACCCAGTACTTC.

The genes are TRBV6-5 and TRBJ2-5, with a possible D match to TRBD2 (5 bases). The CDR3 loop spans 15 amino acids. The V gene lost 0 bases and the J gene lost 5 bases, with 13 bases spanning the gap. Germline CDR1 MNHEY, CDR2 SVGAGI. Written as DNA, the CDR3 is TGTGCCAGCAGTTACTCCCACCGGTCGGGGGAGACCCAGTACTTC. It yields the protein CASSYSHRSGETQYF.

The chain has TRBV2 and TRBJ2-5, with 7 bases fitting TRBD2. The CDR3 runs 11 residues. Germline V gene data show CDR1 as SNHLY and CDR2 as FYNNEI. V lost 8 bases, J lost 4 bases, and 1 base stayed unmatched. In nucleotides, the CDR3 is TGTGCCAGCCGGGGGGTAGAGACCCAGTACTTC. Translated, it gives CASRGVETQYF.

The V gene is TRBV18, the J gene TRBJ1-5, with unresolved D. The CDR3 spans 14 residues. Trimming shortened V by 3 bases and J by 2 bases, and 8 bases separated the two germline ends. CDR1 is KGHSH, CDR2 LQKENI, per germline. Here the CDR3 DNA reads TGTGCCAGCTCACCTGAGGGTGGCAATCAGCCCCAGCATTTT. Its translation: CASSPEGGNQPQHF.

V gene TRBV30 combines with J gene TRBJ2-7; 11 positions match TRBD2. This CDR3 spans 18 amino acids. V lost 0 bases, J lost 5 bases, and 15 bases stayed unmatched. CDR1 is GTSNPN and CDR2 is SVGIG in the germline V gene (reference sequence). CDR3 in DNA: TGTGCCTGGAGTGTAATGAATGTTGTGACTAGCGGGATGCACGAGCAGTACTTC. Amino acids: CAWSVMNVVTSGMHEQYF.

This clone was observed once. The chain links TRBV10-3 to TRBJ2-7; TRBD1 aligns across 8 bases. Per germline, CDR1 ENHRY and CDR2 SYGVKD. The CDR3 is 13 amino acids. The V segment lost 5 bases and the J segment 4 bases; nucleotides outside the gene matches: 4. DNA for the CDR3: TGTGCCATCAGTACAGGGGGTGGGTACGAGCAGTACGTC. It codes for CAISTGGGYEQYV.

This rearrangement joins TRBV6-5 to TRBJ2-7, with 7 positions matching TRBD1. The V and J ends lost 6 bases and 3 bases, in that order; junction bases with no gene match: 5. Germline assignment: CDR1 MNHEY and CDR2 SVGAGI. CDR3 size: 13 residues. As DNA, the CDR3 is TGTGCCAGCAGGTTGACAGGGAGCTACGAGCAGTACGTC. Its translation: CASRLTGSYEQYV.